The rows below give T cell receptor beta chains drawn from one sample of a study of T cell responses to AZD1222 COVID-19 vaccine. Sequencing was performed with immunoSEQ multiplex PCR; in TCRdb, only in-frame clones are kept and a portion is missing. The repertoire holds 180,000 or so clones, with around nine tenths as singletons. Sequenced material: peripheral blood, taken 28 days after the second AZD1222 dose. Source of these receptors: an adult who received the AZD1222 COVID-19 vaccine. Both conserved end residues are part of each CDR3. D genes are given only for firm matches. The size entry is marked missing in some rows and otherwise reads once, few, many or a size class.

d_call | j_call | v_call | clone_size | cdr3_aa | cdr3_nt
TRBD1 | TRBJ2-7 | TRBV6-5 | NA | CASSYSAGGHYEQYF | TGTGCCAGCAGTTACTCGGCAGGGGGCCACTACGAGCAGTACTTC
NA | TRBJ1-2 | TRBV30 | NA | CAWDSGDNYGYTF | TGTGCCTGGGATTCGGGGGACAACTATGGCTACACCTTC
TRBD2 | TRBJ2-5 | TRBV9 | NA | CASSVSTSGSQETQYF | TGTGCCAGCAGCGTATCGACTAGCGGGTCCCAAGAGACCCAGTACTTC
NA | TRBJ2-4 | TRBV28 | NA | CASRETAKNIQYF | TGTGCCAGCAGGGAGACTGCCAAAAACATTCAGTACTTC
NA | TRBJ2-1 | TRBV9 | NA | CASSRGLADNEQFF | TGTGCCAGCAGTAGGGGGCTAGCGGACAATGAGCAGTTCTTC
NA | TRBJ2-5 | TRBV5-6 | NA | CASSLTSAQETQYF | TGTGCCAGCAGCTTGACGTCAGCCCAAGAGACCCAGTACTTC
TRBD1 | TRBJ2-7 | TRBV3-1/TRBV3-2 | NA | CASSPRQGSYEQYF | TGTGCCAGCAGCCCCAGACAGGGTTCCTACGAGCAGTACTTC
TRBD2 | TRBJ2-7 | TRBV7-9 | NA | CASSPRLASYEQYF | TGTGCCAGCAGCCCCAGACTAGCTAGCTACGAGCAGTACTTC
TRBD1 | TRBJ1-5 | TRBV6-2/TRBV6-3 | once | CASSSDRTREPQHF | TGTGCCAGCAGTTCGGACAGGACGAGGGAGCCCCAGCATTTT
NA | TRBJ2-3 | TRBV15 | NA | CATSRGGSTDTQYF | TGTGCCACCAGCAGGGGGGGCAGCACAGATACGCAGTATTTT
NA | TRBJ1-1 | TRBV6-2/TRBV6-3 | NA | CASSPGRTNTEAFF | TGTGCCAGCAGCCCCGGACGGACTAACACTGAAGCTTTCTTT
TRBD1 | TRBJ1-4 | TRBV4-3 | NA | CASSPGTGYSGEKLFF | TGCGCCAGCAGCCCGGGGACAGGGTATTCAGGTGAAAAACTGTTTTTT
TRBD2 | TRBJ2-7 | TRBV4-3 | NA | CASSLGGLALDEQYF | TGCGCCAGCAGCCTCGGGGGACTAGCCCTCGACGAGCAGTACTTC
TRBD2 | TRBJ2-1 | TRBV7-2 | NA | CASSPGEREIYNEQFF | TGTGCCAGCAGCCCCGGGGAGCGGGAGATCTACAATGAGCAGTTCTTC
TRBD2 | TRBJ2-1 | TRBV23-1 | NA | CASKRGREKHEQFF | TGCGCCAGCAAGCGGGGGCGGGAGAAACATGAGCAGTTCTTC
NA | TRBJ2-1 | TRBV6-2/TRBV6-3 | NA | CASSYSVSGAEQFF | TGTGCCAGCAGTTACTCAGTCTCGGGAGCTGAGCAGTTCTTC
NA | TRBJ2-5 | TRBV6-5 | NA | CASSYSRRAGETQYF | TGTGCCAGCAGTTACTCCCGGCGGGCCGGGGAGACCCAGTACTTC
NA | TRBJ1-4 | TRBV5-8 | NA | CASSPGTVSNPTNEKLFF | TGTGCCAGCAGCCCCGGGACCGTGTCAAACCCAACTAATGAAAAACTGTTTTTT
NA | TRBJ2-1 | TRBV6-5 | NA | CASSLSGGGSYNEQFF | TGTGCCAGCAGTTTAAGCGGAGGGGGGTCCTACAATGAGCAGTTCTTC
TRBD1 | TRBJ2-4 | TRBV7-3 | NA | CASSLTPRGQGRNIQYF | TGTGCCAGCAGCTTAACTCCGAGGGGGCAGGGGCGAAACATTCAGTACTTC
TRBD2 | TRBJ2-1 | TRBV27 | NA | CASAEREGRNEQFF | TGTGCCAGCGCTGAACGGGAGGGCCGAAATGAGCAGTTCTTC
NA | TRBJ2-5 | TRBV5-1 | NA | CASSSRETQYF | TGCGCCAGCAGCTCGCGGGAGACCCAGTACTTC
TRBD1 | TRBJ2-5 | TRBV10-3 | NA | CAIRPGQGETQYF | TGTGCCATCAGACCGGGACAGGGAGAGACCCAGTACTTC
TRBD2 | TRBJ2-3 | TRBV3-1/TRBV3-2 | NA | CASSHSRLGGTDTQYF | TGTGCCAGCAGCCACTCCCGGTTGGGAGGGACAGATACGCAGTATTTT
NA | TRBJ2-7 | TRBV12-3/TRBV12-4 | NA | CASSLGEGDRQYF | TGTGCCAGCAGTTTAGGCGAGGGGGATAGGCAGTACTTC
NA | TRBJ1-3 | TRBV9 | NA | CASSTTVSSGNTIYF | TGTGCCAGCAGCACCACAGTGAGCTCTGGAAACACCATATATTTT
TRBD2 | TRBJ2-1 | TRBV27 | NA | CASRTESRAGPYNEQFF | TGTGCCAGCAGAACAGAAAGTAGAGCGGGACCCTACAATGAGCAGTTCTTC
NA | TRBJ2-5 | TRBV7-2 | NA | CASSQQLGALGAQYF | TGTGCCAGCAGCCAACAATTAGGGGCACTGGGGGCCCAGTACTTC
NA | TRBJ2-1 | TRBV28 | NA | CAVPGENYNEQFF | TGTGCCGTCCCGGGAGAGAACTACAATGAGCAGTTCTTC
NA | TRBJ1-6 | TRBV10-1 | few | CASMGIHSPLHF | TGCGCCAGCATGGGGATACATTCACCCCTCCACTTT
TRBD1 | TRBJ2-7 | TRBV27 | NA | CASSLGAGGAEQYF | TGTGCCAGCAGTTTAGGGGCAGGGGGAGCCGAGCAGTACTTC
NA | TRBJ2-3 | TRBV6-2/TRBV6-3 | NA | CASSKDGDTQYF | TGTGCCAGCAGCAAGGACGGTGATACGCAGTATTTT
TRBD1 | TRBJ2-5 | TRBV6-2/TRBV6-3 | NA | CASSQHRGGEETQYF | TGTGCCAGCAGTCAGCACAGGGGCGGAGAGGAGACCCAGTACTTC
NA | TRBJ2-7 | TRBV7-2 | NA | CASSQGAYEQYF | TGTGCCAGCAGCCAAGGGGCCTACGAGCAGTACTTC
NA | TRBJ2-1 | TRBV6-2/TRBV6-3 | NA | CASSFGLAYNEQFF | TGTGCCAGCAGTTTTGGGCTAGCTTACAATGAGCAGTTCTTC
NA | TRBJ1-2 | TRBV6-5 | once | CASNLRGALGYTF | TGTGCCAGCAACCTCCGGGGGGCTCTCGGCTACACCTTC
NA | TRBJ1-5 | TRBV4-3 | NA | CASSQDSAGQPQHF | TGCGCCAGCAGCCAAGATTCCGCGGGTCAGCCCCAGCATTTT
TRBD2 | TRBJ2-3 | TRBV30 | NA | CAWILAGAAGADTQYF | TGTGCCTGGATTCTAGCGGGAGCGGCGGGAGCAGATACGCAGTATTTT
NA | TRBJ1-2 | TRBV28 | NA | CASSPSGDYGYTF | TGTGCCAGCAGTCCTAGCGGGGACTATGGCTACACCTTC
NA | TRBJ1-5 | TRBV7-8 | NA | CASSSRSRQPQHF | TGTGCCAGCAGCTCACGGTCTCGGCAGCCCCAGCATTTT
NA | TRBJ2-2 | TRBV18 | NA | CASSPPNTGELFF | TGTGCCAGCTCCCCCCCGAACACCGGGGAGCTGTTTTTT
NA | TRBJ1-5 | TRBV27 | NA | CASSLRGEHNQPQHF | TGTGCCAGCAGTTTACGGGGGGAACACAATCAGCCCCAGCATTTT
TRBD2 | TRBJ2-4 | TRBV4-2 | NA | CASSQDPTLAGGGAKNIQYF | TGTGCCAGCAGCCAAGACCCGACGCTAGCGGGAGGGGGGGCCAAAAACATTCAGTACTTC
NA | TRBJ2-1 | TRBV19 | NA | CASSIGGAYNEQFF | TGTGCCAGTAGTATCGGCGGGGCCTACAATGAGCAGTTCTTC
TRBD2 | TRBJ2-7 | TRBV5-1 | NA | CASSLGFLSGTLQGGQYF | TGCGCCAGCAGCTTGGGTTTCCTTAGCGGGACCCTACAAGGCGGGCAGTACTTC
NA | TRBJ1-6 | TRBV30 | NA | CAWREGSLHF | TGTGCCTGGAGGGAGGGTAGCCTCCACTTT
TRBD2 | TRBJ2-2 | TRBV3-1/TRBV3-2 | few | CASSQQRLASEELFF | TGTGCCAGCAGCCAACAACGACTAGCGTCTGAGGAGCTGTTTTTT
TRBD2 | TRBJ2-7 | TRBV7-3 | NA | CASSSAGGPDEQYF | TGTGCCAGCAGCTCAGCGGGAGGGCCGGACGAGCAGTACTTC
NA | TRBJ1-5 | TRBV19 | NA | CASNPANSNQPQHF | TGTGCCAGTAATCCAGCAAATAGCAATCAGCCCCAGCATTTT
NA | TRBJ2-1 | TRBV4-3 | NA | CASSQGLTNNNEQFF | TGCGCCAGCAGCCAAGGACTTACAAATAACAATGAGCAGTTCTTC
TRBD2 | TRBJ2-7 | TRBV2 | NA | CASSVSSGRAREQYF | TGTGCCAGCAGTGTTTCAAGCGGGAGGGCCCGAGAGCAGTACTTC
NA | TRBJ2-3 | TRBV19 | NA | CASSMPSDGTDTQYF | TGTGCCAGTAGTATGCCTAGCGATGGCACAGATACGCAGTATTTT